The subject of this entry is one T cell receptor beta chain. The study assigned cohorts using participant-reported clinical history. Participants classified as exposed had met a COVID-19 case within 2 weeks before study entry. TCRdb keeps only in-frame clones here, not all; method: immunoSEQ multiplex PCR. The sample has 250,000 to 300,000 clones, roughly 90% seen once. This CDR3 is built from 16 residues. V gave up 0 bases and J gave up 0 bases, with 13 bases separating them. Germline loops: CDR1 SGHNT, CDR2 YYREEE (reference sequence). These data come from a study of blood T cell repertoires in COVID-19. Study-wide background: COVID-19 samples collected from the United States, Italy and Spain covered acute and convalescent phases. T cells, B-cell-depleted T cells, or PBMCs supplied cDNA or gDNA.

This TCR derives from a woman aged 50 to 60 who had been exposed to COVID-19. The specimen sequenced was PBMCs or T cells enriched from blood (not recorded which). The rearrangement joins TRBV5-4 to TRBJ2-7, with D possibly matching TRBD2 (7 bases). CDR3 in amino acids: CASSLVGGGSSYEQYF. CDR3 DNA sequence: TGTGCCAGCAGCTTGGTGGGCGGGGGCTCCTCCTACGAGCAGTACTTC.